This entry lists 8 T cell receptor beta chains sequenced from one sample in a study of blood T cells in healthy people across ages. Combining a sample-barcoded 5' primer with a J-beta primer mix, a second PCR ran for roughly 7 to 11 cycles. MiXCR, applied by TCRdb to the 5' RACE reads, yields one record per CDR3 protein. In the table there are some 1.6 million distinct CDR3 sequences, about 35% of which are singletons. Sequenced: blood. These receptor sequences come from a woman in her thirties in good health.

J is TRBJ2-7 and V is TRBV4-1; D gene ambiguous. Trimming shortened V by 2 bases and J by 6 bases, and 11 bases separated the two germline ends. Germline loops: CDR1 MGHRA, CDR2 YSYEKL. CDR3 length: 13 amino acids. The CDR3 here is CASSQLLIAEQYF. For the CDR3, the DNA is TGCGCCAGCAGCCAACTACTAATAGCCGAGCAGTACTTC.

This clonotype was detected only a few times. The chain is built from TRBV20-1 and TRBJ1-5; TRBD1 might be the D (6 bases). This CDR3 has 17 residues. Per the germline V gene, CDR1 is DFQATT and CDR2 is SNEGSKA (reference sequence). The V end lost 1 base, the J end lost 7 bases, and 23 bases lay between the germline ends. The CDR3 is CSARASSRGSQRQPQHF. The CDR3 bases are TGCAGTGCTAGAGCGTCGAGTAGGGGGTCGCAGCGCCAGCCCCAGCATTTT.

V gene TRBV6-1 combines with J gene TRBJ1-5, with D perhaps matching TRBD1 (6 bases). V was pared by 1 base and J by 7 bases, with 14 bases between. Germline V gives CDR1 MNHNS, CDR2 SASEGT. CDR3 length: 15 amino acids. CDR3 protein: CASSEEEQGSQPQHF. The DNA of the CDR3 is TGTGCCAGCAGTGAAGAGGAACAGGGAAGCCAGCCCCAGCATTTT.

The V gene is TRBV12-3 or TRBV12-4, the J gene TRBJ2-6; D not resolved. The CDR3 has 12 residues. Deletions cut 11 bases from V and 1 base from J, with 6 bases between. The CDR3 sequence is CACQSGANVLTF. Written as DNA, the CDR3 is TGTGCCTGTCAGTCTGGGGCCAACGTCCTGACTTTC.

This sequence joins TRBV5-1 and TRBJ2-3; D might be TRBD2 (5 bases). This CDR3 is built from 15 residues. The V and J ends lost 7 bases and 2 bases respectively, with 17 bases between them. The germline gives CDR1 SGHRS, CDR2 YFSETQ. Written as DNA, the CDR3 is TGCGCCAGCCCTCCGGGCGGGCCGGTCACAGATACGCAGTATTTT. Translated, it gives CASPPGGPVTDTQYF.

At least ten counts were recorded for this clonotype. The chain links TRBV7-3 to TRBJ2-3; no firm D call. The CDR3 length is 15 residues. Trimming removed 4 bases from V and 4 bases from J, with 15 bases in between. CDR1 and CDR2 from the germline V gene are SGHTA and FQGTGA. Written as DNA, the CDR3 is TGTGCCAGCAGCTCCTCCGGTAGCTTGTCAGATACGCAGTATTTT. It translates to CASSSSGSLSDTQYF.

CDR3 DNA: TGTGCCACTACCGCGGGAGGGGACGAGCAGTACTTC. It is translated as CATTAGGDEQYF. The chain carries TRBV19 and TRBJ2-7; 9 bases map to TRBD2. The V and J ends lost 10 bases and 5 bases, in that order; junction bases with no gene match: 6. CDR1 and CDR2 (germline): LNHDA, SQIVND (reference sequence). The CDR3 has 12 amino acids.

The CDR3 loop reads CSARYRDGNQPQHF. The CDR3 bases are TGCAGTGCTAGATACCGGGACGGCAATCAGCCCCAGCATTTT. The chain joins TRBV20-1 to TRBJ1-5; possible D gene TRBD1, 5 bases. The CDR3 has 14 amino acids. V was cut by 2 bases and J by 2 bases, with 10 bases left in between. Germline loops: CDR1 DFQATT, CDR2 SNEGSKA (reference sequence).